This record looks at one T cell receptor beta chain sequence and its context. V lost 2 bases and J 6 bases, leaving 11 bases between the germline ends. The CDR3 is 13 residues long. Germline V lookup: CDR1 SGHRS, CDR2 YFSETQ. Data came from immunoSEQ multiplex PCR; TCRdb stores just in-frame clones and leaves some out. The data show more than 150,000 clones, with approximately 90% seen just once and approximately 0.97% held by the top ten. This entry belongs to a study of T cell responses to AZD1222 COVID-19 vaccine. The material sequenced was peripheral blood, taken on day 0 of AZD1222 vaccination. The chain carries TRBV5-1 and TRBJ1-1, with a possible D match to TRBD1 (6 bases). The receptor was derived from an adult in good health. CDR3 sequence: CASSFGGAAEAFF. The CDR3 region has the DNA TGCGCCAGCAGCTTCGGGGGGGCGGCTGAAGCTTTCTTT.